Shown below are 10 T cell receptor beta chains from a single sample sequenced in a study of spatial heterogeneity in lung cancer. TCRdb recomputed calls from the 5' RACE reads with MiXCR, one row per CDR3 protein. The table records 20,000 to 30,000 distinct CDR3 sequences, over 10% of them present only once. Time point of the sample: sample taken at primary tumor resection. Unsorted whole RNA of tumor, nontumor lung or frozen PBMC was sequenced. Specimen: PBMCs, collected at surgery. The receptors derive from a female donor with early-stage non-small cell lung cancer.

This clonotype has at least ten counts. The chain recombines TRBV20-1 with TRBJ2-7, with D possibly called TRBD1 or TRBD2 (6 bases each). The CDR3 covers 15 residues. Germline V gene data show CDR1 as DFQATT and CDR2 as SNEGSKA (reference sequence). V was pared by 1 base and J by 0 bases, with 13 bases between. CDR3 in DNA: TGCAGTGCTAGAGCGTGGGGGGCAAGCTCCTACGAGCAGTACTTC. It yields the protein CSARAWGASSYEQYF.

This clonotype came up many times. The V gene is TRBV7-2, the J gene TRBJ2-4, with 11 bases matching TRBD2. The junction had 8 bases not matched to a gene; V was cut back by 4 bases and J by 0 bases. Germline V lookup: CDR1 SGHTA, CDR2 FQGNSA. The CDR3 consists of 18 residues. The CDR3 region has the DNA TGTGCCAGCAGCTCCGGGACTAGCGGTAACCCAGCCAAAAACATTCAGTACTTC. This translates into CASSSGTSGNPAKNIQYF.

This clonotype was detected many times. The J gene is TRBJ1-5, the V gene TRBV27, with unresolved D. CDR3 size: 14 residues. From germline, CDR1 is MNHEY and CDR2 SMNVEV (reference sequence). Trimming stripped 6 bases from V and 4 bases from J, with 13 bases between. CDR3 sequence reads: CASRLRGGNQPQHF. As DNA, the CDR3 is TGTGCCAGCAGGCTTCGAGGAGGTAATCAGCCCCAGCATTTT.

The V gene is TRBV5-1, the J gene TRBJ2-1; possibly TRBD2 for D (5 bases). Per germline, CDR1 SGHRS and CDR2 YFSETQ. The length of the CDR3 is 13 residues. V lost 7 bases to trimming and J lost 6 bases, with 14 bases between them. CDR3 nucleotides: TGCGCCAGCGCGGGCTCTACTGGCAATGAGCAGTTCTTC. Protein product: CASAGSTGNEQFF. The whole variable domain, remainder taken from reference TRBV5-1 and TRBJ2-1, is KAGVTQTPRYLIKTRGQQVTLSCSPISGHRSVSWYQQTPGQGLQFLFEYFSETQRNKGNFPGRFSGRQFSNSRSEMNVSTLELGDSALYLCASAGSTGNEQFFGPGTRLTVL.

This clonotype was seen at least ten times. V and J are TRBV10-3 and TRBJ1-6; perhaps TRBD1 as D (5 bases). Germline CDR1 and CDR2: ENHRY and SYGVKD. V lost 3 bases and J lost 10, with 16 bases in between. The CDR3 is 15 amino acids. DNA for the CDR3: TGTGCCATCAGTGACTTAGGGGAGGAGAGGTCACCCCTCCACTTT. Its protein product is CAISDLGEERSPLHF.

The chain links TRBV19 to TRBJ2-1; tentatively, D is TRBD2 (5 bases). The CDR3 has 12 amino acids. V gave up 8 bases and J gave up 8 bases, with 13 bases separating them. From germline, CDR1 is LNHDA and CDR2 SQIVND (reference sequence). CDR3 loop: CASRGTTDEQFF. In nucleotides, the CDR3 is TGTGCCAGTCGGGGTACGACCGATGAGCAGTTCTTC.

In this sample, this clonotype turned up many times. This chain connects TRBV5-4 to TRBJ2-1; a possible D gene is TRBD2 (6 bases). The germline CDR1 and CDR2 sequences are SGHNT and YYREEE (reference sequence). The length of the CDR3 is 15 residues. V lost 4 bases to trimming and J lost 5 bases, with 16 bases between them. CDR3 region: CASSQGGISNNEQFF. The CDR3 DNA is TGTGCCAGCAGCCAAGGCGGGATTTCGAACAATGAGCAGTTCTTC.

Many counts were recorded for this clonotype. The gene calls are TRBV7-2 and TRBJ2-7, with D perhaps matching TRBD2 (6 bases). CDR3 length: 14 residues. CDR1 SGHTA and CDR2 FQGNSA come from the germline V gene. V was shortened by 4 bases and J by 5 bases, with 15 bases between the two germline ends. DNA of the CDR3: TGTGCCAGCAGCTCACCACTGGGAGGCGACGAGCAGTACTTC. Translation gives CASSSPLGGDEQYF.

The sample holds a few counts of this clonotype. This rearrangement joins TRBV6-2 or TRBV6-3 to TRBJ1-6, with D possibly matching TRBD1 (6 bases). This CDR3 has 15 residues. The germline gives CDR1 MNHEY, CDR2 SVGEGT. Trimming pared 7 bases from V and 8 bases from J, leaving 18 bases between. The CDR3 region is CASTTGGGDHSPLHF. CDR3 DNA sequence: TGTGCCAGCACCACCGGGGGGGGCGATCATTCACCCCTCCACTTT.

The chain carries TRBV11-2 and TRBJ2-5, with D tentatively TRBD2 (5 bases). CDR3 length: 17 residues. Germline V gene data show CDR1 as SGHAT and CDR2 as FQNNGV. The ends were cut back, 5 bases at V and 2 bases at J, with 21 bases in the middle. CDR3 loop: CASSPLEVARIQETQYF. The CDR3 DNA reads TGTGCCAGCAGCCCCTTAGAGGTAGCGCGAATTCAAGAGACCCAGTACTTC.